One sample yielded the 2 T cell receptor beta chains listed below, sequenced in a study of cytomegalovirus exposure and HLA in healthy donors. A multiplex PCR was run with 60 Vbeta primers and 13 Jbeta primers. Libraries were prepared by immunoSEQ multiplex PCR; TCRdb keeps only in-frame clonotypes and omits some of them. The sample records 150,000 to 200,000 clones, roughly 83% being singletons. Sequencing input: PBMCs. Receptor source: a woman under 30 in good health and CMV-seronegative.

The chain is built from TRBV11-2 and TRBJ1-3, with D possibly TRBD1 on 6 matching bases. The CDR3 contains 17 residues. Germline-derived CDR1 and CDR2 are SGHAT and FQNNGV. Trimming cost V 1 base and J 7 bases, with 20 bases left between them. The CDR3 loop is CASSLAPRGTPENTIYF. In DNA form, the CDR3 reads TGTGCCAGCAGCTTAGCGCCCAGGGGAACCCCTGAGAACACCATATATTTT. The whole variable domain, remainder taken from reference TRBV11-2 and TRBJ1-3, is EAGVAQSPRYKIIEKRQSVAFWCNPISGHATLYWYQQILGQGPKLLIQFQNNGVVDDSQLPKDRFSAERLKGVDSTLKIQPAKLEDSAVYLCASSLAPRGTPENTIYFGEGSWLTVV.

This clone was counted only a few times. CDR3 coding DNA: TGTGCCAGCGGCGTCAGGGGATGGACCGGGGAGCTGTTTTTT. It yields the protein CASGVRGWTGELFF. V gene TRBV5-6 combines with J gene TRBJ2-2, with a weak D call TRBD1 (6 bases). From germline, CDR1 is SGHDT and CDR2 YYEEEE. The CDR3 extends over 14 amino acids. Deletions cut 7 bases from V and 5 bases from J, with 15 bases between.